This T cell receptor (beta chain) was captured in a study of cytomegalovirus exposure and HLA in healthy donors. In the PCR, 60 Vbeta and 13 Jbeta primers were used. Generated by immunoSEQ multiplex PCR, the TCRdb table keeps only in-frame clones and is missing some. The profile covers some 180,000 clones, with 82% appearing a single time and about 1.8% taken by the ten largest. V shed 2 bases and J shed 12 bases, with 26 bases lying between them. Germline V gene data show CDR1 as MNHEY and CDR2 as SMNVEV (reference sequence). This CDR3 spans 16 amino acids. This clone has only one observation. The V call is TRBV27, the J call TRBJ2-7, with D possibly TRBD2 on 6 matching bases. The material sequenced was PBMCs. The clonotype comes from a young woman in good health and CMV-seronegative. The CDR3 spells CASSLPRDSDSYEGYF. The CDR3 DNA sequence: TGTGCCAGCAGTTTACCCCGGGACTCCGACTCCTACGAGGGGTACTTC.